Given below is one T cell receptor beta chain in context. This sample is drawn from a study of PD-L1 blockade in urothelial cancer. For the study at large: Males with bladder-origin urothelial cancer constituted about nine tenths of the roughly 29 patients. Blood analysis was done at 3 weeks (second dose) and 6 weeks after treatment began. Between 0 and 3 prior chemotherapy regimens had been given to patients.

Clones were read by immunoSEQ multiplex PCR, and TCRdb kept only the in-frame ones, dropping some. The table has 33,000 or so clones, approximately 85% seen once. Time point in this sample: pretreatment peripheral blood. Patients in the study were battling locally advanced or metastatic urothelial carcinoma. V trimming: 3 bases; J trimming: 6 bases; junction bases outside the gene matches: 8. This CDR3 region has 14 residues. Germline V gene lookup returns CDR1 SGHTS and CDR2 YDEGEE. The chain joins TRBV5-8 to TRBJ1-2, with TRBD1 identical over 7 bases. This TCR derives from a man in his sixties with urothelial cancer. The sample consisted of PBMCs, taken around atezolizumab (anti-PD-L1) treatment. CDR3 DNA: TGTGCCAGCAGCTCCGGGACAGCAGTAAATGGCTACACCTTC. This sequence encodes CASSSGTAVNGYTF.